Reported below is one T cell receptor beta chain. Its specificity is not known. This sample is drawn from a study of shared clonotypes between healthy human individuals. Findings and limits, study-wide: Naive subsets usually exceeded memory subsets in estimated richness. When compared with the clonotypes that were shared by all four sorted-subset donors, the non-shared clonotypes turned out to have lower generation probabilities.

Sequencing used immunoSEQ multiplex PCR; TCRdb keeps in-frame clones, though not all of them. The table lists some 1,600,000 clones, about 98% of them singletons. The CDR3 extends over 14 amino acids. Trimming cost V 5 bases and J 5 bases; bases outside gene matches: 8. CDR1 and CDR2 from the germline V gene are SNHLY and FYNNEI. The receptor was derived from a man aged 25 to 40 in good health. The chain is built from TRBV2 and TRBJ1-2; 7 bases fit TRBD1. Sequencing was performed on naive CD4+ T cells sorted from blood. Specified subset: CD45RA+ positively selected. The CDR3: CASSTRTGYYGYTF. The CDR3 region has the DNA TGTGCCAGCAGTACCCGGACAGGCTATTATGGCTACACCTTC. Based on the CDR3 plus reference TRBV2 and TRBJ1-2, the full variable domain is EPEVTQTPSHQVTQMGQEVILRCVPISNHLYFYWYRQILGQKVEFLVSFYNNEISEKSEIFDDQFSVERPDGSNFTLKIRSTKLEDSAMYFCASSTRTGYYGYTFGSGTRLTVV.